The rows below give T cell receptor beta chains drawn from one sample of a study of T cells expressing NK-cell markers. From the 5' RACE reads, TCRdb lists one entry per CDR3 protein and no DNA. The sample data list 150,000 to 200,000 distinct CDR3 sequences. The sequenced material came from blood T cells: a sorted CD56 or NKG2C T cell subset, CD4+ or CD8+ T cells, or bulk PBMC T cells (not recorded which). These receptors all stem from a woman aged 18 to 75 in good health. Each CDR3 is given with its conserved first and last residue.

j_gene: TRBJ2-3
v_gene: TRBV5-8
CDR3aa: CASSSGTDTDTDTQYF

j_gene: TRBJ2-7
v_gene: TRBV7-2
CDR3aa: CASSLLAGTSYEQYF

j_gene: TRBJ2-5
v_gene: TRBV20-1
CDR3aa: CSARLAGSQETQYF

j_gene: TRBJ2-7
v_gene: TRBV27
CDR3aa: CASSLSGTSDSYEQYF

j_gene: TRBJ1-1
v_gene: TRBV12-3/TRBV12-4
CDR3aa: CASSLQFKNTEAFF

j_gene: TRBJ2-3
v_gene: TRBV5-1
CDR3aa: CASSLTQADTQYF

j_gene: TRBJ2-5
v_gene: TRBV3-1
CDR3aa: CASSQDRETQYF

j_gene: TRBJ2-5
v_gene: TRBV11-2
CDR3aa: CASSLVRTSRRRWETQYF

j_gene: TRBJ2-7
v_gene: TRBV4-1
CDR3aa: CASSQGRQASSYEQYF

j_gene: TRBJ2-7
v_gene: TRBV12-3/TRBV12-4
CDR3aa: CASSFVQAEQYF

j_gene: TRBJ2-7
v_gene: TRBV5-1
CDR3aa: CASSLGTSPTLVYEQYF

j_gene: TRBJ1-2
v_gene: TRBV20-1
CDR3aa: CSAPGRPGYTF

j_gene: TRBJ2-5
v_gene: TRBV5-1
CDR3aa: CASSYGQLETQYF

j_gene: TRBJ2-1
v_gene: TRBV6-1
CDR3aa: CASRLPGQGIGEQFF

j_gene: TRBJ1-2
v_gene: TRBV10-3
CDR3aa: CAISGQQGGYTF

j_gene: TRBJ1-1
v_gene: TRBV29-1
CDR3aa: CSVGVGGKNTEAFF

j_gene: TRBJ2-5
v_gene: TRBV4-2
CDR3aa: CASSQRPFQETQYF

j_gene: TRBJ1-4
v_gene: TRBV28
CDR3aa: CASSLSATNEKLFF

j_gene: TRBJ1-4
v_gene: TRBV28
CDR3aa: CASSPTGGAGTNEKLFF

j_gene: TRBJ2-5
v_gene: TRBV29-1
CDR3aa: CSLTLADRETQYF

j_gene: TRBJ1-5
v_gene: TRBV10-2
CDR3aa: CASSEVVGAGGVSNQPQHF

j_gene: TRBJ2-1
v_gene: TRBV5-6
CDR3aa: CASSFKTSGDYNEQFF

j_gene: TRBJ2-1
v_gene: TRBV3-1
CDR3aa: CASSPGTNIGNEQFF

j_gene: TRBJ2-3
v_gene: TRBV5-3
CDR3aa: CARGGPRDTQYF

j_gene: TRBJ1-1
v_gene: TRBV10-3
CDR3aa: CANAGGTGTEAFF

j_gene: TRBJ2-3
v_gene: TRBV13
CDR3aa: CASSLGVASNTDTQYF

j_gene: TRBJ2-7
v_gene: TRBV2
CDR3aa: CASGSASSGRSYEQYF

j_gene: TRBJ2-7
v_gene: TRBV9
CDR3aa: CASSYPGGEQYF

j_gene: TRBJ2-1
v_gene: TRBV2
CDR3aa: CASSGLAGAREQFF

j_gene: TRBJ2-3
v_gene: TRBV25-1
CDR3aa: CASSVTGTQYF

j_gene: TRBJ2-5
v_gene: TRBV11-2
CDR3aa: CASRRVAETQYF

j_gene: TRBJ2-7
v_gene: TRBV12-3/TRBV12-4
CDR3aa: CASSLADRVLPYEQYF

j_gene: TRBJ2-1
v_gene: TRBV2
CDR3aa: CASSPTSGSINEQFF

j_gene: TRBJ2-5
v_gene: TRBV27
CDR3aa: CASSLEAGGTQYF

j_gene: TRBJ2-1
v_gene: TRBV5-1
CDR3aa: CASAREGNEQFF

j_gene: TRBJ1-2
v_gene: TRBV29-1
CDR3aa: CSVGSEGGYTF

j_gene: TRBJ2-1
v_gene: TRBV4-2
CDR3aa: CASSQASPGNEQFF

j_gene: TRBJ1-5
v_gene: TRBV6-1
CDR3aa: CASIVTRDSNQPQHF

j_gene: TRBJ2-6
v_gene: TRBV6-1
CDR3aa: CASSPDRAGANVLTF

j_gene: TRBJ1-1
v_gene: TRBV27
CDR3aa: CASSSLTGGWTEAFF

j_gene: TRBJ2-3
v_gene: TRBV20-1
CDR3aa: CSARAYRTGKTDTQYF

j_gene: TRBJ2-2
v_gene: TRBV20-1
CDR3aa: CSARDLREVAGELFF

j_gene: TRBJ2-5
v_gene: TRBV5-4
CDR3aa: CASNQKQEQETQYF

j_gene: TRBJ2-7
v_gene: TRBV3-1
CDR3aa: CASSRTGGSYEQYF

j_gene: TRBJ1-1
v_gene: TRBV6-2/TRBV6-3
CDR3aa: CASSYNRGNTEAFF

j_gene: TRBJ2-1
v_gene: TRBV12-3/TRBV12-4
CDR3aa: CASTLLAGGNNEQFF

j_gene: TRBJ2-7
v_gene: TRBV27
CDR3aa: CASSQAGRLGEQYF

j_gene: TRBJ1-6
v_gene: TRBV11-2
CDR3aa: CASSLGGLNSPLHF